This T cell receptor beta chain was identified in a study of beta chain features in type 1 diabetes. Whole-study context: The study found patients and healthy donors alike in age, gender and cell yields. Study outcomes and limitations: Naive, central memory and Treg TCRB repertoires seemed to resemble each other more closely in patients than they did in healthy donors. The study found fewer insertions and more deletions at VDJ junctions in type 1 diabetes patients.

Only a few counts were recorded for this clone. As yet, its antigen is unknown. Every donor had blood drawn once into heparin, approximately 120 mL on average. The sequenced template was cDNA made from the entire isolated RNA. The data were produced by immunoSEQ multiplex PCR, yet TCRdb's version contains in-frame clones alone and is incomplete. The repertoire holds hundreds of thousands of clones, approximately 31% seen once, with about 0.06% in the top ten. V dropped 2 bases and J dropped 2 bases, with 12 bases sitting between them. CDR1 and CDR2 (germline): SEHNR, FQNEAQ (reference sequence). The CDR3 runs to 15 residues.

Sequenced input: naive CD4+ T cells from blood. The chain links TRBV7-9 to TRBJ2-5; tentatively, D is TRBD1 (5 bases). This sequence was found in a man between 18 and 35 years old in good health. CDR3 nucleotides: TGTGCCAGCAGCTTATGGGCAGGGAATCAAGAGACCCAGTACTTC. It specifies CASSLWAGNQETQYF. Using reference TRBV7-9 and TRBJ2-5 for the parts outside the CDR3, the full variable domain is DTGVSQNPRHKITKRGQNVTFRCDPISEHNRLYWYRQTLGQGPEFLTYFQNEAQLEKSRLLSDRFSAERPKGSFSTLEIQRTEQGDSAMYLCASSLWAGNQETQYFGPGTRLLVL.